This T cell receptor (beta chain) was identified during a study of response to subunit inactivated influenza vaccine. TCRdb itself ran the RT-PCR reads through MiXCR, one entry per CDR3 protein. The sample holds about 700,000 distinct CDR3 sequences, 15% to 17% seen once. This CDR3 has 16 residues. The germline V gene encodes CDR1 LGHNA and CDR2 YNFKEQ. V dropped 5 bases and J dropped 4; count of bases not matched to a gene: 8. The V call is TRBV4-2, the J call TRBJ2-1, with 10 bases aligning to TRBD2. The starting material was PBMCs from blood, obtained 11 to 12 days after vaccination. This TCR came from a man aged 45-65 years who received an inactivated influenza vaccine. As DNA, the CDR3 is TGTGCCAGCAGCGGTAGAGCGGGGGGGATATACAATGAGCAGTTCTTC. This sequence encodes CASSGRAGGIYNEQFF.